The clone carrying this T cell receptor beta chain occurred many times. Regions amplified from RNA transcripts were the TCR beta CDR3 regions. HTBI primers drove first-round RT-PCR of the TCR CDR3. A single record per CDR3 protein comes from TCRdb applying MiXCR to the multiplex PCR reads. The sample contains about 200,000 distinct CDR3 sequences, around 16% of which appear only once. This record comes from a study of T cells in Graves' hyperthyroidism and ophthalmopathy. What was sequenced was blood. The receptor comes from a woman in her 50s with Graves' hyperthyroidism.

CDR3 sequence (DNA): TGTGCCATCAGTGAGGCCCAGGAAGGCAATCAGCCCCAGCATTTT. Translated, it gives CAISEAQEGNQPQHF. The V call is TRBV10-3, the J call TRBJ1-5; D gene ambiguous. V was clipped by 2 bases and J by 2 bases, with 10 bases between them. Germline lookup yields CDR1 ENHRY and CDR2 SYGVKD. This CDR3 comprises 15 residues.